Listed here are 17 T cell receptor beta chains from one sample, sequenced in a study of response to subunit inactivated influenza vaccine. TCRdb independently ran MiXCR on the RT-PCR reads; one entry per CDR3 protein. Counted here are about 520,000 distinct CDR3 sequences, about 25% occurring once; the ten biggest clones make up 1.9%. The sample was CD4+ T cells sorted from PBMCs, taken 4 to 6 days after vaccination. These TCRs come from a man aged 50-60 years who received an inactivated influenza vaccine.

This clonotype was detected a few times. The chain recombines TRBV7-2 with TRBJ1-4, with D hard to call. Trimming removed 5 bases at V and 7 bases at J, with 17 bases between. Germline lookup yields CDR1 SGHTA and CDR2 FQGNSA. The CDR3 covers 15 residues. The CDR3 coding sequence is TGTGCCAGCAGCATAGGTCCGGATTTGGGTGAAAAACTGTTTTTT. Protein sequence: CASSIGPDLGEKLFF.

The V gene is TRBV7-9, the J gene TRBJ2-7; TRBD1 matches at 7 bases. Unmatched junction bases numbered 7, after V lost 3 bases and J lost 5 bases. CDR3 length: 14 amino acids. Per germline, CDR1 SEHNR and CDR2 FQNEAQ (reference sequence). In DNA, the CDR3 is TGTGCCAGCAGCTTGGCTGGACAGGTCCACGAGCAGTACTTC. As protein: CASSLAGQVHEQYF.

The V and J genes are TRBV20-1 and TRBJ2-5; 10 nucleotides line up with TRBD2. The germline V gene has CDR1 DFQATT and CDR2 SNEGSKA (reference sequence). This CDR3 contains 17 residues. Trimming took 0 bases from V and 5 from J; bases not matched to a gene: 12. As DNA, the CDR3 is TGCAGTGCTAGAGATCCTCGCAGACTAGCGGGTTCCGAGACCCAGTACTTC. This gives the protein CSARDPRRLAGSETQYF.

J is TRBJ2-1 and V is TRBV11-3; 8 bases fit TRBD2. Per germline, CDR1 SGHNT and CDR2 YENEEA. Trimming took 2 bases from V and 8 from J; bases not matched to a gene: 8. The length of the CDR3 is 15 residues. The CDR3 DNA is TGTGCCAGCAGCTTATCGGGAGGGCCCTCAGATGAGCAGTTCTTC. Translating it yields CASSLSGGPSDEQFF. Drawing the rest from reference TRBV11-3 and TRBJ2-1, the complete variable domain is EAGVVQSPRYKIIEKKQPVAFWCNPISGHNTLYWYLQNLGQGPELLIRYENEEAVDDSQLPKDRFSAERLKGVDSTLKIQPAELGDSAVYLCASSLSGGPSDEQFFGPGTRLTVL.

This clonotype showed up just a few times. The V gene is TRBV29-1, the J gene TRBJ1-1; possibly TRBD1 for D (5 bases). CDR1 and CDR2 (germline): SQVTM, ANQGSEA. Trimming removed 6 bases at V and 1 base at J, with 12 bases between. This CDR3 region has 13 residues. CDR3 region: CSVARASNTEAFF. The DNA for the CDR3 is TGCAGCGTCGCCAGGGCTTCGAACACTGAAGCTTTCTTT.

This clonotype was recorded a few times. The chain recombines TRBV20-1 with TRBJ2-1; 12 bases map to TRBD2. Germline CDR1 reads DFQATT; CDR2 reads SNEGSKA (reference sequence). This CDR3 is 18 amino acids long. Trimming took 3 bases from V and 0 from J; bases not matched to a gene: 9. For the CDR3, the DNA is TGCAGTGCTAGGTTCCCGGGACTAGCGGGTAGCTCCTACAATGAGCAGTTCTTC. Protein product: CSARFPGLAGSSYNEQFF.

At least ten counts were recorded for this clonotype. CDR3 sequence reads: CASSFNLGGPVGTEAFF. DNA for the CDR3: TGTGCCAGCAGTTTCAATCTCGGGGGGCCGGTGGGCACTGAAGCTTTCTTT. The chain joins TRBV12-3 or TRBV12-4 to TRBJ1-1, with D perhaps TRBD1 (6 bases). The CDR3 totals 17 residues. Trimming took off 3 bases at V and 4 bases at J, with 21 bases between the two ends.

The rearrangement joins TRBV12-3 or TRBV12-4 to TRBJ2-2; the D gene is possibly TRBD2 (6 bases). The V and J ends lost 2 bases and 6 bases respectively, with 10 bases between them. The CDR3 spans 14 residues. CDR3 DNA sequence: TGTGCCAGCAGTTTACCGGGGGTGGCCGGGGAGCTGTTTTTT. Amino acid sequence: CASSLPGVAGELFF.

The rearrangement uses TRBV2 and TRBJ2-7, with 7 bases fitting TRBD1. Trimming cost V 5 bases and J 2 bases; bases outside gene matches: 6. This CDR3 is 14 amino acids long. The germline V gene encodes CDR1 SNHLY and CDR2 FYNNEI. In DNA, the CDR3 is TGTGCCAGCAGTTTGGACAGGCGAACCTACGAGCAGTACTTC. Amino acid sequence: CASSLDRRTYEQYF.

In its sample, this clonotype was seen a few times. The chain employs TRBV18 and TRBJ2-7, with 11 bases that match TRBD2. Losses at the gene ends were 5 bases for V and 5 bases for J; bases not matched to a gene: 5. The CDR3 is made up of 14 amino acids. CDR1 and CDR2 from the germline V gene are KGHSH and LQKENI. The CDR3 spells CASSTSGSFNEQYF. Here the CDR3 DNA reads TGTGCCAGCTCAACTAGCGGGAGTTTCAACGAGCAGTACTTC. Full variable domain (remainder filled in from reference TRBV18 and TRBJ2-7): NAGVMQNPRHLVRRRGQEARLRCSPMKGHSHVYWYRQLPEEGLKFMVYLQKENIIDESGMPKERFSAEFPKEGPSILRIQQVVRGDSAAYFCASSTSGSFNEQYFGPGTRLTVT.

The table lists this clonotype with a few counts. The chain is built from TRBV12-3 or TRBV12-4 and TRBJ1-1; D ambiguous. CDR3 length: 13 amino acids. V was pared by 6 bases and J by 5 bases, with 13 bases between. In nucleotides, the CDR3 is TGTGCCAGCAGGAGGCCCTCGGTAACTGAAGCTTTCTTT. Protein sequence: CASRRPSVTEAFF.

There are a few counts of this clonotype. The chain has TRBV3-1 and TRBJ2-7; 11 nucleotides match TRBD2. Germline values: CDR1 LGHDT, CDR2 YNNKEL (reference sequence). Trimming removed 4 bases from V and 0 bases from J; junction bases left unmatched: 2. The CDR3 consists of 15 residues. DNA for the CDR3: TGTGCCAGCAGCCCTAGCGGGGGGCTCTCCTACGAGCAGTACTTC. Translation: CASSPSGGLSYEQYF.

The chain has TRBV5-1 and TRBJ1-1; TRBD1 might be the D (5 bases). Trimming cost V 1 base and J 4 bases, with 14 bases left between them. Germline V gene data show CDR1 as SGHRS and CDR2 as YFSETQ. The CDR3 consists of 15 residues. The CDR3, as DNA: TGCGCCAGCAGCTTGAGGGAGGGGTTGGCCACTGAAGCTTTCTTT. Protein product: CASSLREGLATEAFF.

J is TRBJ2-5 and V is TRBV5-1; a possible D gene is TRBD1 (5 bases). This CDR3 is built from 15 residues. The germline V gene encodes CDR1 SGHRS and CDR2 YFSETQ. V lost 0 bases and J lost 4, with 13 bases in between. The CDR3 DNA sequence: TGCGCCAGCAGCTTGGCCGCGGCAGGGCGAGAGACCCAGTACTTC. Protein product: CASSLAAAGRETQYF. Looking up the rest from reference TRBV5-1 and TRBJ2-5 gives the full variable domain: KAGVTQTPRYLIKTRGQQVTLSCSPISGHRSVSWYQQTPGQGLQFLFEYFSETQRNKGNFPGRFSGRQFSNSRSEMNVSTLELGDSALYLCASSLAAAGRETQYFGPGTRLLVL.

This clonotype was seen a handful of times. CDR3: CAIKGTGNYGYTF. DNA for the CDR3: TGTGCCATCAAAGGGACGGGGAACTATGGCTACACCTTC. The chain employs TRBV10-3 and TRBJ1-2; D perhaps matches TRBD1 (5 bases). CDR1 is ENHRY, CDR2 SYGVKD, per germline. This CDR3 has 13 amino acids. Trimming shortened V by 7 bases and J by 2 bases, and 11 bases separated the two germline ends.

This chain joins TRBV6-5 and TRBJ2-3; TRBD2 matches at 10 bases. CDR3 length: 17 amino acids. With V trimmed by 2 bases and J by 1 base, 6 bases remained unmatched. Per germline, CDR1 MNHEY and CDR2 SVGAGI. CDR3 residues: CASSYERGTSGTDTQYF. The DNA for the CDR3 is TGTGCCAGCAGTTACGAGAGGGGGACTAGCGGCACAGATACGCAGTATTTT.

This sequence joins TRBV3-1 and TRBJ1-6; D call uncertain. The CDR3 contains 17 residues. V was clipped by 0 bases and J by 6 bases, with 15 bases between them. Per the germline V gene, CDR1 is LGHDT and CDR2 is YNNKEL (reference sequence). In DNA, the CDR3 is TGTGCCAGCAGCCAAGATCTGGGAGGGCTCGGTAATTCACCCCTCCACTTT. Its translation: CASSQDLGGLGNSPLHF. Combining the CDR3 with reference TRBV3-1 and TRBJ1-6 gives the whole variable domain DTAVSQTPKYLVTQMGNDKSIKCEQNLGHDTMYWYKQDSKKFLKIMFSYNNKELIINETVPNRFSPKSPDKAHLNLHINSLELGDSAVYFCASSQDLGGLGNSPLHFGNGTRLTVT.